This entry lists 30 T cell receptor beta chains sequenced from one sample in a study of blood T cells in healthy people across ages. Alongside a J-beta primer mix, a sample-barcoded 5' primer served in a second PCR lasting about 7 to 12 cycles. One entry per CDR3 protein results from TCRdb running MiXCR on the 5' RACE reads. This table has about 760,000 distinct CDR3 sequences, roughly 25% appearing once. The sample was also reused in another study, on T cells of mothers and their children.

The source material was blood. Receptors were obtained from a boy between 10 and 17 years old in good health.

The chain joins TRBV29-1 to TRBJ2-5; possibly TRBD1 or TRBD2 for D (5 bases each). The J call may not be correct, given that the DNA end is closer to TRBJ2-7. From germline, CDR1 is SQVTM and CDR2 ANQGSEA. The CDR3 consists of 13 residues. The CDR3 sequence is CSVAHGAPYEQYF. CDR3 DNA sequence: TGCAGCGTGGCGCACGGGGCCCCCTACGAGCAGTACTTC.

Here the CDR3 DNA reads TGCAGTGCTTTTCGCGGGGGGGCTCAAGAGACCCAGTACTTC. Its translation: CSAFRGGAQETQYF. The V call is TRBV20-1, the J call TRBJ2-5, with 9 nucleotides matching TRBD2. Germline CDR1 is DFQATT and CDR2 is SNEGSKA (reference sequence). Trimming at V came to 5 bases and at J to 2 bases, leaving 6 bases not matched to a gene. CDR3 size: 14 residues.

The V gene is TRBV10-3, the J gene TRBJ2-3, with TRBD1 as a possible D gene (6 bases). Germline V gene data show CDR1 as ENHRY and CDR2 as SYGVKD. Trimming took off 4 bases at V and 2 bases at J, with 13 bases between the two ends. The CDR3 extends over 15 amino acids. The CDR3 nucleotides read TGTGCCATCAGTGGGATTCAGGGGCACACAGATACGCAGTATTTT. Amino acid sequence: CAISGIQGHTDTQYF.

This clonotype came up a few times. The rearrangement links TRBV4-2 to TRBJ2-5; maybe TRBD1 (6 bases). Germline V gene lookup returns CDR1 LGHNA and CDR2 YNFKEQ. The CDR3 has 15 residues. Deletions cut 2 bases from V and 0 bases from J, with 10 bases between. The CDR3 loop is CASSQPDRNQETQYF. The CDR3 bases are TGTGCCAGCAGCCAACCGGACAGAAACCAAGAGACCCAGTACTTC.

This clonotype was recorded a few times. This chain joins TRBV29-1 and TRBJ2-1; tentatively, D is TRBD2 (5 bases). The J call is doubtful: the DNA matches TRBJ2-7 better. There are 12 residues in the CDR3. Germline lookup yields CDR1 SQVTM and CDR2 ANQGSEA. The DNA of the CDR3 is TGCAGCGCCCGACGGGGCTCCTACGAGCAGTACTTC. This codes for CSARRGSYEQYF.

The CDR3 reads CASTQVSELFF. Written as DNA, the CDR3 is TGTGCCAGCACCCAGGTGTCAGAACTGTTTTTT. The V and J genes are TRBV6-6 and TRBJ1-4; D not certain. Between the trimmed V and J ends, which lost 7 bases and 12 bases, there was a span of 12 bases. This CDR3 spans 11 amino acids. Per germline, CDR1 MNHNY and CDR2 SVGAGI (reference sequence).

The CDR3 DNA reads as TGCAGCGTCTTCCCGACTAGCGGGAACTACAATGAGCAGTTCTTC. Its translation is CSVFPTSGNYNEQFF. The chain uses TRBV29-1 and TRBJ2-1, with 11 bases matching TRBD2. This CDR3 spans 15 amino acids. Germline V gene lookup returns CDR1 SQVTM and CDR2 ANQGSEA. The ends lost 6 bases at V and 3 bases at J; junction bases unmatched: 7.

A few counts support this clonotype. This chain joins TRBV19 and TRBJ2-1, with D tentatively TRBD1 (6 bases). Looked up from germline, CDR1 is LNHDA and CDR2 is SQIVND (reference sequence). The V gene lost 6 bases and the J gene lost 3 bases, with 9 bases spanning the gap. The CDR3 loop spans 13 amino acids. For the CDR3, the DNA is TGTGCCAGTAGAGGGGACAACTACAATGAGCAGTTCTTC. Its translation: CASRGDNYNEQFF.

The CDR3 reads CASRKRDRGPYGYTF. In DNA form, the CDR3 reads TGTGCCAGCAGAAAAAGGGACAGGGGACCCTATGGCTACACCTTC. The chain is built from TRBV7-2 and TRBJ1-2; 10 bases map to TRBD1. With 6 bases clipped from V and 4 bases from J, the junction kept 8 bases outside the gene matches. The germline gives CDR1 SGHTA, CDR2 FQGNSA. The CDR3 spans 15 residues.

In its sample, this clonotype was seen a few times. This chain connects TRBV14 to TRBJ2-5, with 11 positions matching TRBD2. Near its end, the DNA agrees better with TRBJ2-1, so the J call may be wrong. There are 15 residues in the CDR3. Germline V gene sequence: CDR1 SGHDN, CDR2 FVKESK. CDR3 protein: CASSLPGLAANEQFF. CDR3 DNA sequence: TGTGCCAGCAGCCTGCCGGGACTAGCGGCAAATGAGCAGTTCTTC.

In this sample, this clonotype turned up a few times. The CDR3 bases are TGTGCCAGCAGCCAAGCGAGCGGGAGCTCTACAAATGAGCAGTTCTTC. Translating it yields CASSQASGSSTNEQFF. V and J are TRBV3-1 and TRBJ2-1; the match to TRBD2 covers 8 bases. Unmatched junction bases numbered 9, after V lost 1 base and J lost 7 bases. This CDR3 has 16 amino acids. CDR1 and CDR2 (germline): LGHDT, YNNKEL (reference sequence).

Only a few counts were recorded for this clonotype. The J gene is TRBJ2-1, the V gene TRBV5-1; weak D call: TRBD2 (6 bases). The germline CDR1 and CDR2 sequences are SGHRS and YFSETQ. Trimming shortened V by 5 bases and J by 0 bases, and 18 bases separated the two germline ends. This CDR3 region has 17 residues. CDR3 coding DNA: TGCGCCAGCAGTCCCGGGACTTTTACGAGCTCCTACAATGAGCAGTTCTTC. As protein: CASSPGTFTSSYNEQFF.

Notes on this clonotype: A clone one base away is much larger, so this may be a read error. The rearrangement uses TRBV5-1 and TRBJ1-2, with D tentatively TRBD1 (5 bases). CDR1 and CDR2 (germline): SGHRS, YFSETQ. The CDR3 is made up of 15 amino acids. The CDR3 spells CASSLLGREDYGCTF. The CDR3 DNA sequence: TGCGCCAGCAGCTTGTTGGGCAGGGAGGACTATGGCTGCACCTTC.

The CDR3: CSAVRIDPYNEQFF. The CDR3 DNA reads TGCAGTGCTGTCCGGATTGACCCGTACAATGAGCAGTTCTTC. The J gene is TRBJ2-5, the V gene TRBV20-1; no clear D gene. The end of the DNA is better explained by TRBJ2-1, so the J call may be wrong. From germline, CDR1 is DFQATT and CDR2 SNEGSKA (reference sequence). The CDR3 spans 14 residues.

This clonotype occurred many times. The V call is TRBV27, the J call TRBJ2-1; a weak D match, TRBD2 (5 bases). The CDR3 contains 13 residues. The germline CDR1 and CDR2 sequences are MNHEY and SMNVEV (reference sequence). Trimming cost V 6 bases and J 3 bases, with 9 bases left between them. The CDR3 nucleotides read TGTGCCAGCAGCCGGGGTAGCTACAATGAGCAGTTCTTC. As protein: CASSRGSYNEQFF.

This clonotype was detected only a few times. The chain links TRBV4-3 to TRBJ2-5; maybe TRBD1 (7 bases). The CDR3 covers 15 residues. Germline V gene lookup returns CDR1 LGHNA and CDR2 YSLEER. With 2 bases removed from V and 11 bases from J, the gap between germline ends came to 21 bases. In DNA form, the CDR3 reads TGCGCCAGCAGCCAACAAACAGGGGCCAGGGGGGAGCAGTACTTC. Residues: CASSQQTGARGEQYF.

This rearrangement joins TRBV6-1 to TRBJ1-5; D gene unclear. The CDR3 consists of 16 residues. V was cut by 1 base and J by 0 bases, with 10 bases left in between. Germline CDR1 reads MNHNS; CDR2 reads SASEGT. CDR3 protein: CASSEGRIHSNQPQHF. The CDR3 DNA reads TGTGCCAGCAGTGAAGGGCGGATCCATAGCAATCAGCCCCAGCATTTT.

The V and J genes are TRBV6-2 or TRBV6-3 and TRBJ2-5, with TRBD1 matching 10 bases. The DNA end favors TRBJ2-7, so the J call may be wrong. Germline CDR1 and CDR2: MNHEY and SVGEGT. CDR3 size: 15 residues. CDR3 DNA sequence: TGTGCCAGCAGTTATTCCGACAGGGGGCTGGACGAGCAGTACTTC. Translating it yields CASSYSDRGLDEQYF.

This clonotype has just a few counts. The genes are TRBV13 and TRBJ2-7; TRBD2 matches at 8 bases. This CDR3 has 15 amino acids. J gave up 3 bases and V 7 bases, and 11 bases lay outside the gene matches. The germline CDR1 and CDR2 sequences are PRHDT and FYEKMQ (reference sequence). The CDR3 is CASNDRAGGGYEQYF. CDR3 sequence (DNA): TGTGCCAGCAATGATAGGGCGGGAGGAGGCTACGAGCAGTACTTC.

V usage is TRBV5-1 and J usage is TRBJ2-5; D is undetermined. The DNA end is a closer match to TRBJ2-7, so the J assignment may be wrong. CDR3 size: 14 residues. CDR1 is SGHRS and CDR2 is YFSETQ in the germline V gene. The CDR3 spells CASSLGGSNYEQYF. The CDR3, as DNA: TGCGCCAGCAGCCTGGGTGGCAGTAACTACGAGCAGTACTTC.

V and J are TRBV28 and TRBJ2-4, with a weak D call TRBD2 (7 bases). V was clipped by 8 bases and J by 7 bases, with 18 bases between them. Germline V gives CDR1 MDHEN, CDR2 SYDVKM. CDR3 length: 14 amino acids. The CDR3 DNA follows: TGTGCCAGCCCCTCGGGGGGCCGTTCGAACATTCAGTACTTC. Its protein is CASPSGGRSNIQYF.

This rearrangement joins TRBV28 to TRBJ2-2; 7 positions match TRBD2. J lost 3 bases, V lost 7 bases, and 2 bases had no gene match. Germline V gives CDR1 MDHEN, CDR2 SYDVKM. The CDR3 extends over 13 amino acids. CDR3 amino acids: CASIRGDTGELFF. CDR3 nucleotides: TGTGCCAGCATCCGGGGGGACACCGGGGAGCTGTTTTTT.

This clonotype was picked up a small number of times. J is TRBJ2-7 and V is TRBV27; tentative D call: TRBD1 (6 bases). The DNA end lines up better with TRBJ2-1; the J call may be wrong. This CDR3 has 15 residues. Germline V gives CDR1 MNHEY, CDR2 SMNVEV (reference sequence). The CDR3 nucleotides are TGTGCCAGCAGTGTTAGGGGGACAACCTACAATGAGCAGTTCTTC. Protein product: CASSVRGTTYNEQFF.

The genes are TRBV4-2 and TRBJ2-6, with D hard to call. Trimming pared 1 base from V and 0 bases from J, leaving 10 bases between. Per the germline V gene, CDR1 is LGHNA and CDR2 is YNFKEQ. This CDR3 is built from 17 residues. The CDR3 nucleotides read TGTGCCAGCAGCCAAGTATTAATGGCCTCTGGGGCCAACGTCCTGACTTTC. Amino acid sequence: CASSQVLMASGANVLTF.

The chain joins TRBV28 to TRBJ1-4; no clear D. Germline V gene data show CDR1 as MDHEN and CDR2 as SYDVKM. V was clipped by 6 bases and J by 6 bases, with 11 bases between them. The CDR3 runs to 13 residues. The CDR3 protein is CASSLAPDEKLFF. CDR3 bases: TGTGCCAGCAGCCTCGCGCCAGATGAAAAACTGTTTTTT. The full variable domain, completed using reference TRBV28 and TRBJ1-4, is DVKVTQSSRYLVKRTGEKVFLECVQDMDHENMFWYRQDPGLGLRLIYFSYDVKMKEKGDIPEGYSVSREKKERFSLILESASTNQTSMYLCASSLAPDEKLFFGSGTQLSVL.

This clonotype was counted once. The rearrangement joins TRBV7-8 to TRBJ2-2; tentative D call: TRBD2 (5 bases). V lost 1 base to trimming and J lost 6 bases, with 18 bases between them. Germline-derived CDR1 and CDR2 are SGHVS and FQNEAQ. This CDR3 region has 17 residues. The CDR3 region is CASSLDKETKAPGELFF. The CDR3 coding sequence is TGTGCCAGCAGCTTAGATAAAGAGACTAAGGCCCCCGGGGAGCTGTTTTTT.

The sample holds a few counts of this clonotype. The chain links TRBV7-3 to TRBJ2-5; D may be TRBD1 (6 bases). V lost 5 bases to trimming and J lost 2 bases, with 18 bases between them. Germline V CDR1 and CDR2: SGHTA, FQGTGA. There are 16 residues in the CDR3. The CDR3 DNA follows: TGTGCCAGCAGCCTCGAGGGACACCCCTTACAAGAGACCCAGTACTTC. Protein: CASSLEGHPLQETQYF.

The CDR3 is CASSVRPGQGCEQYF. The CDR3 nucleotides read TGTGCCAGCAGTGTCAGGCCGGGACAGGGGTGCGAGCAGTACTTC. This chain links TRBV2 with TRBJ2-7, with 10 bases aligning to TRBD1. The germline V gene has CDR1 SNHLY and CDR2 FYNNEI. The CDR3 sequence is 15 residues long. V was pared by 4 bases and J by 6 bases, with 9 bases of the junction left unmatched.

As regards this clonotype: A read error is likely, as this CDR3 ends without the conserved phenylalanine or tryptophan. The DNA is left out, because the CDR3 cannot be placed on it with certainty; the CDR3 is given as TCRdb lists it. This chain links TRBV12-3 or TRBV12-4 with TRBJ2-3; whether TRBD2, the table's D call, matches the DNA was not checked. Both ends counted, the CDR3 spans 17 residues. CDR3 region: CASSPRLAGGRTDTEYS.

The chain recombines TRBV12-3 or TRBV12-4 with TRBJ2-5, with a possible D match to TRBD1 (5 bases). With the DNA end fitting TRBJ2-1 better, the J assignment may be wrong. The CDR3 length is 12 residues. The CDR3 coding sequence is TGTGCCAGCAGTCCGTATAAGGGGCCCCAGTTCTTC. This encodes CASSPYKGPQFF.